The clone carrying this TCR beta chain was counted at least ten times. Its antigen is unidentified. This beta chain is a stray sequence in a library constructed for alpha chains; its clone size is not meaningful. TCR cDNA molecules were tagged individually, and each one carried a unique molecular identifier. One entry per CDR3 protein, called by TCRdb with MiXCR from the 5' RACE reads. Among roughly 9,700 distinct CDR3 sequences, roughly 3.5% were seen once, and the ten largest hold roughly 18%. This CDR3 has 13 residues. The V gene lost 4 bases and the J gene lost 0 bases, with 6 bases spanning the gap. Germline CDR1 reads SGHDN; CDR2 reads FVKESK. This record comes from a study of spatial heterogeneity in lung cancer. Study details: First recurrence came after a median of around 400 days, and some of the blood samples were collected at disease recurrence. Every unique TCR and UMI combination, on average, appeared more than ten times in raw reads. The study, taken as a whole, reports: In blood, ubiquitous expanded tumor TCRs appeared more at resection than follow-up.

Stated time point: blood taken at disease recurrence. The authors sequenced whole RNA from tumor, nontumor lung or frozen PBMC without sorting. The receptor comes from a female donor with early-stage non-small cell lung cancer. The chain links TRBV14 to TRBJ2-5; D not resolved. The sample consisted of PBMCs, taken at recurrence. CDR3 residues: CASSRQDQETQYF. The CDR3 DNA sequence: TGTGCCAGCAGCCGGCAGGACCAAGAGACCCAGTACTTC.